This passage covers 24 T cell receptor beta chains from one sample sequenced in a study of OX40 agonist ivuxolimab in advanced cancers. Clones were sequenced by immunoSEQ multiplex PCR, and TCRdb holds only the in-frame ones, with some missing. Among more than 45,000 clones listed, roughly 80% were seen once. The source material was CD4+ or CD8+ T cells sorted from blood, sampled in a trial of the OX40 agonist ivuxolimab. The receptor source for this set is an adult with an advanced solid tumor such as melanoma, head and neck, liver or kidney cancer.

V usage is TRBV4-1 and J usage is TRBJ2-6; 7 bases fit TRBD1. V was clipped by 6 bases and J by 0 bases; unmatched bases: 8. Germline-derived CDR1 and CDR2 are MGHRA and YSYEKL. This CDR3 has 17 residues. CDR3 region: CASRHPGGSSGANVLTF. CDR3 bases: TGCGCCAGCAGGCACCCAGGGGGAAGCTCTGGGGCCAACGTCCTGACTTTC.

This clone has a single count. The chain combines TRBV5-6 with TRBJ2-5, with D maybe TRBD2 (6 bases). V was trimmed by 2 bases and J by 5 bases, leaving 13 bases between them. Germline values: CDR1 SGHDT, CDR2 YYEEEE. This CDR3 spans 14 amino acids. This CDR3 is CASSFWGSGETQYF. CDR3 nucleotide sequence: TGTGCCAGCAGCTTTTGGGGCAGCGGGGAGACCCAGTACTTC.

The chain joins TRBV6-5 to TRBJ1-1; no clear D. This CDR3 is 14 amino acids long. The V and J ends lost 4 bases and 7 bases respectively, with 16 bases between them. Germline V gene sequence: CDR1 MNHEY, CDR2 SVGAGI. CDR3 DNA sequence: TGTGCCAGCAGTTCGGAAGGAGGGCTGATTGAAGCTTTCTTT. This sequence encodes CASSSEGGLIEAFF.

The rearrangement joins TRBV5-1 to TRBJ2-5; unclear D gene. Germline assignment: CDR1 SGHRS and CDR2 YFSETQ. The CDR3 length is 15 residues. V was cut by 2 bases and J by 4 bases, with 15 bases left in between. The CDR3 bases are TGCGCCAGCAGCTTTAGTTGGGTTACGGGAGAGACCCAGTACTTC. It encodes CASSFSWVTGETQYF.

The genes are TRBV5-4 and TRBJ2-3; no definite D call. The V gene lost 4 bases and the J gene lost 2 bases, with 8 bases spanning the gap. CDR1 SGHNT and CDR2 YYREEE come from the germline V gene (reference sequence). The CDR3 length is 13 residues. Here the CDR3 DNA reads TGTGCCAGCAGCGCCCTTACCACAGATACGCAGTATTTT. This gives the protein CASSALTTDTQYF.

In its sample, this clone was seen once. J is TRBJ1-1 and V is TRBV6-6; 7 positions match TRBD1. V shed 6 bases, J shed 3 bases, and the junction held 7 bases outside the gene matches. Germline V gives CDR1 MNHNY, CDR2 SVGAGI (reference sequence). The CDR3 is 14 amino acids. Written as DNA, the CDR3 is TGTGCCAGCAGCCGACAGGGATCGGACACTGAAGCTTTCTTT. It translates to CASSRQGSDTEAFF.

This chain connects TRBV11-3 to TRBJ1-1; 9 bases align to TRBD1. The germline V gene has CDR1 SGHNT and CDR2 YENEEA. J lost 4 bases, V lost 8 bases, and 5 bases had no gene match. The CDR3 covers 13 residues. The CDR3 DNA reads TGTGCCAGCGGGGACAGGGTGGGCACTGAAGCTTTCTTT. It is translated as CASGDRVGTEAFF.

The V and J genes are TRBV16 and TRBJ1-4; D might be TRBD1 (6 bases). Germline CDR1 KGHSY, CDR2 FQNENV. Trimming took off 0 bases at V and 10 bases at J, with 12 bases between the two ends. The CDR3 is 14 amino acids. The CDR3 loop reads CASSQSTGSSKLFF. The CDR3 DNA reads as TGTGCCAGCAGCCAATCCACAGGGTCATCAAAACTGTTTTTT.

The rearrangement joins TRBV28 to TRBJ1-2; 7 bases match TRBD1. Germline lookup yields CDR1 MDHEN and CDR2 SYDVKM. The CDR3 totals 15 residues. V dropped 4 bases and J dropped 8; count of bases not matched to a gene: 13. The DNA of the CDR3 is TGTGCCAGCAGTTCCCCTTCGACAGGGCACTCAGGCTACACCTTC. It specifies CASSSPSTGHSGYTF.

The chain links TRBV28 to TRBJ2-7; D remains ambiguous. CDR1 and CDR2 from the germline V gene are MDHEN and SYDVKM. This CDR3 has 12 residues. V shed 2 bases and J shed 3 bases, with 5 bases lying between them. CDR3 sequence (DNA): TGTGCCAGCAGTTTAAACCGCTACGAGCAGTACTTC. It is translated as CASSLNRYEQYF.

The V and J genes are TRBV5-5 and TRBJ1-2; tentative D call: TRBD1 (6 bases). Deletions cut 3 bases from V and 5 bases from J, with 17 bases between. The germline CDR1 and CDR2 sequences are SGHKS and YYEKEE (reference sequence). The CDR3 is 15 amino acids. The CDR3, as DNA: TGTGCCAGCAGCTCGAACCCAGGGGAAGGATATGGCTACACCTTC. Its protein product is CASSSNPGEGYGYTF.

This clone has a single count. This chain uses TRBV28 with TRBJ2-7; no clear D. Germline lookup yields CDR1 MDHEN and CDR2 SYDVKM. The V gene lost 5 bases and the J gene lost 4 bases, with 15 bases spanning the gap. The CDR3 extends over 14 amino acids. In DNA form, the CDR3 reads TGTGCCAGCAGTGTCCATCAAGCAGGTTACGAGCAGTACTTC. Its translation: CASSVHQAGYEQYF.

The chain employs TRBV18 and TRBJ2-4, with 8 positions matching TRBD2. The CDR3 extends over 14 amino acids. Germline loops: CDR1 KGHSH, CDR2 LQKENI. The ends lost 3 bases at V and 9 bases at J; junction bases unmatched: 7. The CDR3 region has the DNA TGTGCCAGCTCACCGGGACTAGAGGTGTTCATTCAGTACTTC. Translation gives CASSPGLEVFIQYF.

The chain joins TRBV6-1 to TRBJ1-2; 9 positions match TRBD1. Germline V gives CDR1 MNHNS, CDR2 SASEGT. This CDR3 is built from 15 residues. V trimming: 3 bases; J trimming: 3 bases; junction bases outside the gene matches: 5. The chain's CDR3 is CASSDPGQGYYGYTF. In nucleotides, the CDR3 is TGTGCCAGCAGTGACCCGGGACAGGGATACTATGGCTACACCTTC.

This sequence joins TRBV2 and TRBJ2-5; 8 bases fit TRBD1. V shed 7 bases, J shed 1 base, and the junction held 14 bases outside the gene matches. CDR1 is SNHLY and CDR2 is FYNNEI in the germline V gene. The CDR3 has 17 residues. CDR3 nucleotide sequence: TGTGCCAGCAATATCCCCGGGACAGGCGGGTCCCAAGAGACCCAGTACTTC. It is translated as CASNIPGTGGSQETQYF. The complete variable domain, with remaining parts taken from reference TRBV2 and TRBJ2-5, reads EPEVTQTPSHQVTQMGQEVILRCVPISNHLYFYWYRQILGQKVEFLVSFYNNEISEKSEIFDDQFSVERPDGSNFTLKIRSTKLEDSAMYFCASNIPGTGGSQETQYFGPGTRLLVL.

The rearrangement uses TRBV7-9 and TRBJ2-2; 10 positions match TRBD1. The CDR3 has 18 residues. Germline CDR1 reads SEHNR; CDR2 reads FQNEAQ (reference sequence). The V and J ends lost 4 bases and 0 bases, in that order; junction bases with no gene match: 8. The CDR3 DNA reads TGTGCCAGCAGCTACGACAGGGGGCGAACCACGAACACCGGGGAGCTGTTTTTT. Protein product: CASSYDRGRTTNTGELFF.

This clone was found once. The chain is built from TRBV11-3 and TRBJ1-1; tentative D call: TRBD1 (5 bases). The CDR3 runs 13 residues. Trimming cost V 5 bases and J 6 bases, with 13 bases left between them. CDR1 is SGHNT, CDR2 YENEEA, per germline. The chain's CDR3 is CASSIRVGAEAFF. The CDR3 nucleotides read TGTGCCAGCAGCATCAGGGTAGGGGCTGAAGCTTTCTTT.

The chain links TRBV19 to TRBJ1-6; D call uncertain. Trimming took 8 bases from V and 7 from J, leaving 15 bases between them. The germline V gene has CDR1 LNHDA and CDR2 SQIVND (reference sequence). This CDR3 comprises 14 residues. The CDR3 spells CASSITEENSPLHF. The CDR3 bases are TGTGCCAGTTCAATAACGGAAGAGAATTCACCCCTCCACTTT.

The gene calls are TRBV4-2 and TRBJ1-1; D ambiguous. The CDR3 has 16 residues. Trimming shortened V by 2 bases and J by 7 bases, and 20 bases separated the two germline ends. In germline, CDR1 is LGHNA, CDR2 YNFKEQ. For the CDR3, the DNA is TGTGCCAGCAGCCAAATTCAGTCCTTGGCGGGTGATGAAGCTTTCTTT. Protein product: CASSQIQSLAGDEAFF.

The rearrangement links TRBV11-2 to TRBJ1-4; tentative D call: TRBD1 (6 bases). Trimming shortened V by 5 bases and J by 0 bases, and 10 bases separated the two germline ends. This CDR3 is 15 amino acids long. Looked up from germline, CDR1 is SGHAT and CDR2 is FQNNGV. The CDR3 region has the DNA TGTGCCAGCAGCCCTCAGGGGACAACTAATGAAAAACTGTTTTTT. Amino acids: CASSPQGTTNEKLFF.

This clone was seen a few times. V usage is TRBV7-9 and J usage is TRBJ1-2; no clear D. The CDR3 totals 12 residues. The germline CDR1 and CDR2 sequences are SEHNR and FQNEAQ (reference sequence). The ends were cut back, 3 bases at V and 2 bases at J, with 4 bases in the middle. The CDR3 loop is CASSFTNYGYTF. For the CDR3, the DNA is TGTGCCAGCAGCTTTACCAACTATGGCTACACCTTC.

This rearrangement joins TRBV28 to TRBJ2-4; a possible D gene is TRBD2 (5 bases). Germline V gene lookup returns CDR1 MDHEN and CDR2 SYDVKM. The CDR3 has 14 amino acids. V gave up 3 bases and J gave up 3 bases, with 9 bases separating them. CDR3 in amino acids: CASSFSGIKNIQYF. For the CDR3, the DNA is TGTGCCAGCAGTTTTTCGGGAATCAAAAACATTCAGTACTTC.

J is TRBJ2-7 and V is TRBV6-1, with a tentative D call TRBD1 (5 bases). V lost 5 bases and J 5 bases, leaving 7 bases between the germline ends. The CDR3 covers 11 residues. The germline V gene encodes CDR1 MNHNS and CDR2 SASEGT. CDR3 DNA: TGTGCCAGCAGTCAGGGTCACGAGCAGTACTTC. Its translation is CASSQGHEQYF.

In DNA, the CDR3 is TGTGCCAGCAGCTTAGTGGACGGGGACACAGATACGCAGTATTTT. This codes for CASSLVDGDTDTQYF. The chain links TRBV7-2 to TRBJ2-3, with D maybe TRBD2 (5 bases). V lost 1 base and J lost 2, with 10 bases in between. CDR3 length: 15 residues. Per the germline V gene, CDR1 is SGHTA and CDR2 is FQGNSA.